What follows is one T cell receptor delta chain and its context. Its target is not known. This DNA's translation differs at residue 5 from TCRdb's protein, which comes from a much larger clone; a read error is likely, and the protein shown is translated from the DNA. The record originates from a study of γδ T cells in repeated Plasmodium falciparum infection. Study conclusions and caveats: Vdelta2-negative gammadelta repertoires appeared less diverse and less shared in Malian than Australian children.

Vgamma9/Vdelta2+ and Vdelta2-negative gammadelta T cells were flow-sorted from PBMC for bulk sequencing. Both TRG and TRD chains were sequenced from each sorted sample. TCRdb re-called the multiplex PCR reads using CATT. Of tens of thousands of delta-chain clones in the sample, 0.85% to 1% were seen once. The CDR3 length is 14 residues. The germline gives CDR1 GEAIGNYY, CDR2 EKD. V gave up 3 bases and J gave up 0 bases; unmatched junction bases: 3. This rearrangement joins TRDV2 to TRDJ1; 7 bases line up with TRDD3. Here the J gene was assigned by germline matching of the DNA, as TCRdb has none. Input material: gamma-delta T cells from blood. The sequence derives from a pool of human donors (malaria-infected and uninfected, not separated). The CDR3 is CACDGGGYTDKLIF. The CDR3 DNA reads as TGTGCCTGTGACGGGGGGGGATACACCGATAAACTCATCTTT.